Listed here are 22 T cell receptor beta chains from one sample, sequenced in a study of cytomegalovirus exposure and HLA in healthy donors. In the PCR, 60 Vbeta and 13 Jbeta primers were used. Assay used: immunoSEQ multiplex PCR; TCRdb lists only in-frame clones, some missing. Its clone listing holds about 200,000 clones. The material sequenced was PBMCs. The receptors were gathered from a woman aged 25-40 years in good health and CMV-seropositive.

In nucleotides, the CDR3 is TGTGCCATCAGTGAATTCGGGACAGGGGATAGCGAGCAGTACTTC. Its protein product is CAISEFGTGDSEQYF. V usage is TRBV10-3 and J usage is TRBJ2-7, with TRBD1 identical over 10 bases. This CDR3 region has 15 residues. With 3 bases clipped from V and 6 bases from J, the junction kept 8 bases outside the gene matches. Germline assignment: CDR1 ENHRY and CDR2 SYGVKD.

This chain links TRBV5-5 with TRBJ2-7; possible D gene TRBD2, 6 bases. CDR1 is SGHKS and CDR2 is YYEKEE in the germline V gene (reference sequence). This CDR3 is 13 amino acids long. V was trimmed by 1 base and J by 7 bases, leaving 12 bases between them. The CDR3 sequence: CASSLMGEEEQYF. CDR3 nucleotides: TGTGCCAGCAGCTTGATGGGGGAGGAAGAGCAGTACTTC. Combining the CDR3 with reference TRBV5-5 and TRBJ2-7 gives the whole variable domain DAGVTQSPTHLIKTRGQQVTLRCSPISGHKSVSWYQQVLGQGPQFIFQYYEKEERGRGNFPDRFSARQFPNYSSELNVNALLLGDSALYLCASSLMGEEEQYFGPGTRLTVT.

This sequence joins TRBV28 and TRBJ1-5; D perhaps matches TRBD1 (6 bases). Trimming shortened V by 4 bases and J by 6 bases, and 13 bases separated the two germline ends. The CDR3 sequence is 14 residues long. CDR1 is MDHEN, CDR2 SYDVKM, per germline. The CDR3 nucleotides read TGTGCCAGCAGTTATCAGGGGTGGGGTCAGCCCCAGCATTTT. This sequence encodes CASSYQGWGQPQHF.

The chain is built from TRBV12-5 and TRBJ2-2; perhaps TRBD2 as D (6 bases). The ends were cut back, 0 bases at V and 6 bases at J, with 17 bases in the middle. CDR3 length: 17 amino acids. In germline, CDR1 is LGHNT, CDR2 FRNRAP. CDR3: CASGLVVGAGFAGELFF. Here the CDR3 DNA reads TGTGCTAGTGGTTTGGTAGTAGGAGCGGGCTTCGCCGGGGAGCTGTTTTTT.

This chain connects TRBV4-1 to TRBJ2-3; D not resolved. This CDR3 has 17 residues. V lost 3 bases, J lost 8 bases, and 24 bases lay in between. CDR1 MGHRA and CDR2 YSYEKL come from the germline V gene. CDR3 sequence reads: CASSQTMSASSSGTQYF. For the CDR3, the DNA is TGCGCCAGCAGCCAGACCATGTCGGCAAGCTCCTCAGGTACGCAGTATTTT.

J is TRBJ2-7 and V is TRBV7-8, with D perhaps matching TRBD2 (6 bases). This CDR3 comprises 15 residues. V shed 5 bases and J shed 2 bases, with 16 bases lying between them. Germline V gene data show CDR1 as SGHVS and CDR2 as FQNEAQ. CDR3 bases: TGTGCCAGCAGCCGAACCAGGGAGGCTACCTACGAGCAGTACTTC. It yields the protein CASSRTREATYEQYF.

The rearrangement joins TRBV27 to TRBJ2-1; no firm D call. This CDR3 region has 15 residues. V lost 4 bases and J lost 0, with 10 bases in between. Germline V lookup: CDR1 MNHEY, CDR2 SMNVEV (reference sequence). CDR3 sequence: CASSYYASSYNEQFF. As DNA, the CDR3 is TGTGCCAGCAGTTACTACGCAAGCTCCTACAATGAGCAGTTCTTC.

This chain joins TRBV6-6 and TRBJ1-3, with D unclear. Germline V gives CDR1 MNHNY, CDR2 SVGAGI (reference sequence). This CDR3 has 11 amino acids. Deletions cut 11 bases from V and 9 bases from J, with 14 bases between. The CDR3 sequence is CASSPGGTIYF. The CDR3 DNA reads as TGTGCCTCCAGTCCCGGAGGCACCATATATTTT.

In nucleotides, the CDR3 is TGTGCCAGCAGCTTGACTAGCGGTAACACAGATACGCAGTATTTT. As protein: CASSLTSGNTDTQYF. The J gene is TRBJ2-3, the V gene TRBV28; 9 nucleotides line up with TRBD2. Germline CDR1 is MDHEN and CDR2 is SYDVKM. This CDR3 is 15 amino acids long. Trimming at V came to 6 bases and at J to 2 bases, leaving 6 bases not matched to a gene.

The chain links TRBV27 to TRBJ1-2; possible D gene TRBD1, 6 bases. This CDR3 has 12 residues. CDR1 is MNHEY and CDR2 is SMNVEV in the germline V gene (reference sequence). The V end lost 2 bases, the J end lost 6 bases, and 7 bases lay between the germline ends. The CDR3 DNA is TGTGCCAGCAGTTTAGCAGGGGATGGCTACACCTTC. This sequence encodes CASSLAGDGYTF.

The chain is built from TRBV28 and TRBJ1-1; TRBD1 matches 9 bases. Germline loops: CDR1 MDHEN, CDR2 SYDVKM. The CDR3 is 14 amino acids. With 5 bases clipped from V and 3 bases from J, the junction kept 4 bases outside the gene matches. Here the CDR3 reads CASSTGGAYTEAFF. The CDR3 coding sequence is TGTGCCAGCAGTACAGGGGGCGCGTACACTGAAGCTTTCTTT.

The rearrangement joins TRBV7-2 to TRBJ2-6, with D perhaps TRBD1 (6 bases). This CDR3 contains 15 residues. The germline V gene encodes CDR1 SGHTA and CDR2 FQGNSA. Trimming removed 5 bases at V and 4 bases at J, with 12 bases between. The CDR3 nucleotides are TGTGCCAGCAGCCCAACAGGGTCCGGGGCCAACGTCCTGACTTTC. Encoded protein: CASSPTGSGANVLTF.

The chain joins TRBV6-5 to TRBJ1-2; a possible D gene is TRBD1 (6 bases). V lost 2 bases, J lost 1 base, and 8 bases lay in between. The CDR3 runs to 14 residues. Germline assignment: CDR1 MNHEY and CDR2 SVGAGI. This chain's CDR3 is CASSYQGNNYGYTF. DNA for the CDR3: TGTGCCAGCAGTTACCAGGGGAATAACTATGGCTACACCTTC.

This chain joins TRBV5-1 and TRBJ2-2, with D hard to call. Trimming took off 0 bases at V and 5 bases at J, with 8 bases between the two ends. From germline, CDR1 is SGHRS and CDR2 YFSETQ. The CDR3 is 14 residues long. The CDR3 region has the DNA TGCGCCAGCAGCTTGGAACAGCAGACCGGGGAGCTGTTTTTT. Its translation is CASSLEQQTGELFF.

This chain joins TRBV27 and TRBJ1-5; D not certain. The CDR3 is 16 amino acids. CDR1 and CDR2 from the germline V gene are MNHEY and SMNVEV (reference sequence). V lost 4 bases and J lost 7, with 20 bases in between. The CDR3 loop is CASSYLSDFNGQPQHF. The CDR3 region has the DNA TGTGCCAGCAGTTACCTCTCGGACTTTAATGGGCAGCCCCAGCATTTT.

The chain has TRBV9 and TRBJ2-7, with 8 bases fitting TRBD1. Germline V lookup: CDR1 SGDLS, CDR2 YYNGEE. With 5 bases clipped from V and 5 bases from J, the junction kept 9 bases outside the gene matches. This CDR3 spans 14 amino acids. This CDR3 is CASSGRTGSHEQYF. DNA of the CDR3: TGTGCCAGCAGTGGAAGGACAGGGAGCCACGAGCAGTACTTC.

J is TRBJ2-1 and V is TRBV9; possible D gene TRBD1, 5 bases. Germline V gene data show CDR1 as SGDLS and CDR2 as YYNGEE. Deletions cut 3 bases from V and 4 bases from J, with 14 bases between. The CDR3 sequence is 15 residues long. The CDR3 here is CASSGRQISYNEQFF. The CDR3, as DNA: TGTGCCAGCAGCGGCAGACAGATCTCTTACAATGAGCAGTTCTTC. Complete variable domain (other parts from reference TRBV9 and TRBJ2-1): DSGVTQTPKHLITATGQRVTLRCSPRSGDLSVYWYQQSLDQGLQFLIQYYNGEERAKGNILERFSAQQFPDLHSELNLSSLELGDSALYFCASSGRQISYNEQFFGPGTRLTVL.

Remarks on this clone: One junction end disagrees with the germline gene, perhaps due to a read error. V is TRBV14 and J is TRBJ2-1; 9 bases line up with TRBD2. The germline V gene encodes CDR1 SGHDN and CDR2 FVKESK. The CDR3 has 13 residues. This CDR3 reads CASSQAGGRTQFF. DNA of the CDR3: TGTGCCAGCAGTCAAGCGGGGGGTCGGACGCAGTTCTTC. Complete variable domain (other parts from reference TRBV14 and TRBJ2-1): EAGVTQFPSHSVIEKGQTVTLRCDPISGHDNLYWYRRVMGKEIKFLLHFVKESKQDESGMPNNRFLAERTGGTYSTLKVQPAELEDSGVYFCASSQAGGRTQFFGPGTRLTVL.

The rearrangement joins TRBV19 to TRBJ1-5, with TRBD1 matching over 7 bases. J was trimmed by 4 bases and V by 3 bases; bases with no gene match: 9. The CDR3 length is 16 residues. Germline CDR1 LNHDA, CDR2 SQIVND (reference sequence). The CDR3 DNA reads TGTGCCAGTAGTATCACCCCAAGGGGGCCTAATCAGCCCCAGCATTTT. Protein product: CASSITPRGPNQPQHF.

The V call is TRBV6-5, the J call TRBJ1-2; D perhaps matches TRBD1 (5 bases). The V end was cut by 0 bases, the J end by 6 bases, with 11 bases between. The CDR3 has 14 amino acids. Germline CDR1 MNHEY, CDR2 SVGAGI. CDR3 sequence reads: CASSYSGRDHGYTF. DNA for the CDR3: TGTGCCAGCAGTTACTCGGGCAGGGATCATGGCTACACCTTC.

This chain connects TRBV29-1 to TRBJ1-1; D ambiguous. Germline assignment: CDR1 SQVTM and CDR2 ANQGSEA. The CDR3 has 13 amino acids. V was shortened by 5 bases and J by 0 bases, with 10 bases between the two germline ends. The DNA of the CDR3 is TGCAGCGTTCAGAGGAGCATGAACACTGAAGCTTTCTTT. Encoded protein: CSVQRSMNTEAFF.

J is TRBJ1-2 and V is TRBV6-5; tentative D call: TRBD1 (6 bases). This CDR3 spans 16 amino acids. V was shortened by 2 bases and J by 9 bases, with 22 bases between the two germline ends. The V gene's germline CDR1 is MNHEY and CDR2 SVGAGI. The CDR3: CASSYGATGGGGSYTF. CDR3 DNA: TGTGCCAGCAGTTACGGGGCCACCGGGGGGGGCGGGAGCTACACCTTC.